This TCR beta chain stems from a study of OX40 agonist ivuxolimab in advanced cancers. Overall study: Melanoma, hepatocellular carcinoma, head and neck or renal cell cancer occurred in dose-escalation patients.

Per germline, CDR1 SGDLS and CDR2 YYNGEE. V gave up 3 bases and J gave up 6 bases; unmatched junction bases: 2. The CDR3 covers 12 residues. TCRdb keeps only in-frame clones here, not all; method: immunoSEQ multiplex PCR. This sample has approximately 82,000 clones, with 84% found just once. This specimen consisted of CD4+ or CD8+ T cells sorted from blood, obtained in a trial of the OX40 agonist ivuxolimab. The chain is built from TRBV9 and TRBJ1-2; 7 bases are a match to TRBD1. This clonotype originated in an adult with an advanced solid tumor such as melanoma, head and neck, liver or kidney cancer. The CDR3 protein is CASSATGDGYTF. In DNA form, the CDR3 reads TGTGCCAGCAGCGCTACAGGGGATGGCTACACCTTC.